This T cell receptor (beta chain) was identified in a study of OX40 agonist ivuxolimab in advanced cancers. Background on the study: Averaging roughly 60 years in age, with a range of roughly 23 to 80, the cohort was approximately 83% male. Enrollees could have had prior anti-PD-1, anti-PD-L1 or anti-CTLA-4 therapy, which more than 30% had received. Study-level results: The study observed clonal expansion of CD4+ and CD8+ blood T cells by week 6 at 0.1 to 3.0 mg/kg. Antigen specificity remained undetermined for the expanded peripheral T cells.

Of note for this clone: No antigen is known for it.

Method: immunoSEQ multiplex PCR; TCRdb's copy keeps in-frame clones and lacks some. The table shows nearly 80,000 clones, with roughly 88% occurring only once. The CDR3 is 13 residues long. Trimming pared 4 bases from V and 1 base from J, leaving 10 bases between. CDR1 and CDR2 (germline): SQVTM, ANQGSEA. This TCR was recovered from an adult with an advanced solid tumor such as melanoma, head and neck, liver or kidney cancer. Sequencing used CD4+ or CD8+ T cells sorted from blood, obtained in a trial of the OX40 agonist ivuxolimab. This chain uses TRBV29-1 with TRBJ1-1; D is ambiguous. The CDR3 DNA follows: TGCAGCGTTGGTAGGGTACAGAACACTGAAGCTTTCTTT. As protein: CSVGRVQNTEAFF.